One and the same sample provided the 27 T cell receptor beta chains below, sequenced in a study of cytomegalovirus exposure and HLA in healthy donors. The PCR was carried out with 60 Vbeta primers and 13 Jbeta primers. Libraries were prepared by immunoSEQ multiplex PCR; TCRdb keeps only in-frame clonotypes and omits some of them. Of 110,000 to 150,000 clones listed, about 80% are singletons. Sequencing was done on a sample of PBMCs. The receptors here all came from a woman in her fifties or sixties in good health and CMV-seropositive.

The chain employs TRBV4-1 and TRBJ1-1; D might be TRBD1 (5 bases). Trimming took off 4 bases at V and 10 bases at J, with 10 bases between the two ends. The germline CDR1 and CDR2 sequences are MGHRA and YSYEKL. The length of the CDR3 is 11 residues. The CDR3: CASSRGRVAFF. The CDR3 DNA follows: TGCGCCAGCAGCCGGGGCAGGGTAGCTTTCTTT.

This clone was detected a few times. The chain combines TRBV5-4 with TRBJ1-4; tentatively, D is TRBD1 (5 bases). The CDR3 runs 15 residues. Trimming took 3 bases from V and 2 from J, leaving 11 bases between them. Germline values: CDR1 SGHNT, CDR2 YYREEE (reference sequence). The CDR3: CASSWKEGTNEKLFF. The DNA of the CDR3 is TGTGCCAGCAGCTGGAAGGAGGGGACTAATGAAAAACTGTTTTTT.

The chain has TRBV7-9 and TRBJ1-1, with 8 positions matching TRBD1. J lost 3 bases, V lost 0 bases, and 6 bases had no gene match. Germline V gives CDR1 SEHNR, CDR2 FQNEAQ (reference sequence). The CDR3 is made up of 16 amino acids. The CDR3 bases are TGTGCCAGCAGCTTAGCCCTTGGACAGGGAGACACTGAAGCTTTCTTT. Amino acid sequence: CASSLALGQGDTEAFF.

The V call is TRBV4-3, the J call TRBJ1-4; perhaps TRBD1 as D (5 bases). Trimming stripped 0 bases from V and 11 bases from J, with 13 bases between. The CDR3 is 14 residues long. Germline V CDR1 and CDR2: LGHNA, YSLEER. The CDR3 protein is CASSQDLGGRKLFF. The CDR3 DNA is TGCGCCAGCAGCCAAGACCTTGGGGGGAGGAAACTGTTTTTT.

The J gene is TRBJ2-7, the V gene TRBV28; tentatively, D is TRBD2 (5 bases). This CDR3 has 13 residues. With 5 bases removed from V and 3 bases from J, the gap between germline ends came to 11 bases. Per germline, CDR1 MDHEN and CDR2 SYDVKM. CDR3 nucleotides: TGTGCCAGCAGTCGCGGGCATTTCTACGAGCAGTACTTC. Residues: CASSRGHFYEQYF.

The chain links TRBV13 to TRBJ2-1, with TRBD2 matching over 10 bases. Germline CDR1 PRHDT, CDR2 FYEKMQ (reference sequence). With V trimmed by 5 bases and J by 8 bases, 21 bases remained unmatched. This CDR3 has 19 amino acids. The CDR3 DNA sequence: TGTGCCAGCAGCCGCCCTAGCGGGAGCTCATCCCTCGGTATCCATGAGCAGTTCTTC. It specifies CASSRPSGSSSLGIHEQFF.

This sequence joins TRBV29-1 and TRBJ1-2; possibly TRBD1 for D (5 bases). V dropped 2 bases and J dropped 4 bases, with 11 bases sitting between them. The germline V gene has CDR1 SQVTM and CDR2 ANQGSEA. This CDR3 has 13 amino acids. DNA for the CDR3: TGCAGCGTTGAACGAGACAGTGGCTATGGCTACACCTTC. Protein sequence: CSVERDSGYGYTF.

This clone showed up just a few times. The rearrangement links TRBV25-1 to TRBJ2-2, with D possibly TRBD2 on 5 matching bases. This CDR3 has 17 residues. The germline CDR1 and CDR2 sequences are MGHDK and SYGVNS. Trimming took off 6 bases at V and 0 bases at J, with 17 bases between the two ends. The CDR3, as DNA: TGTGCCAGCAGGACGGGGTCGGGCGCCGCGAACACCGGGGAGCTGTTTTTT. Its translation: CASRTGSGAANTGELFF.

The chain employs TRBV6-6 and TRBJ1-2; no firm D call. Trimming removed 7 bases from V and 0 bases from J, with 6 bases in between. The germline V gene has CDR1 MNHNY and CDR2 SVGAGI (reference sequence). CDR3 size: 12 residues. CDR3 amino acids: CASTTANYGYTF. The CDR3 DNA follows: TGTGCCAGCACTACAGCTAACTATGGCTACACCTTC.

This clone was seen a handful of times. The chain uses TRBV10-3 and TRBJ1-5; 7 positions agree with TRBD1. The CDR3 loop spans 14 amino acids. Unmatched junction bases numbered 5, after V lost 5 bases and J lost 4 bases. Germline V lookup: CDR1 ENHRY, CDR2 SYGVKD. In DNA form, the CDR3 reads TGTGCCATCAGTAAAACAGGGGAGAATCAGCCCCAGCATTTT. Residues: CAISKTGENQPQHF.

This chain links TRBV5-1 with TRBJ2-7; 9 bases align to TRBD1. This CDR3 has 15 residues. CDR1 and CDR2 (germline): SGHRS, YFSETQ. The junction had 5 bases not matched to a gene; V was cut back by 3 bases and J by 1 base. The CDR3 loop is CASSSGQGLSYEQYF. CDR3 nucleotides: TGCGCCAGCAGCTCGGGACAGGGACTATCCTACGAGCAGTACTTC.

V gene TRBV28 combines with J gene TRBJ2-7; D possibly corresponds to TRBD2 (7 bases). Germline values: CDR1 MDHEN, CDR2 SYDVKM. This CDR3 contains 14 residues. V was clipped by 3 bases and J by 2 bases, with 11 bases between them. The DNA of the CDR3 is TGTGCCAGCAGTTTCGGGGGGCCCCCCTACGAGCAGTACTTC. Protein: CASSFGGPPYEQYF.

The chain carries TRBV19 and TRBJ1-2; weak D call: TRBD1 (5 bases). The germline V gene encodes CDR1 LNHDA and CDR2 SQIVND (reference sequence). The germline V and J ends were trimmed by 3 bases and 0 bases, with 17 bases remaining between them. The CDR3 runs to 17 residues. The DNA for the CDR3 is TGTGCCAGTAGTATGGTAGGGGCGGATGGAGCTAACTATGGCTACACCTTC. Amino acid sequence: CASSMVGADGANYGYTF.

This clone was seen just once. The chain links TRBV29-1 to TRBJ2-3; 7 bases match TRBD2. The CDR3 is 15 amino acids. The V gene end was trimmed by 0 bases and the J gene end by 2 bases; junction bases not matched to a gene: 5. Germline values: CDR1 SQVTM, CDR2 ANQGSEA. CDR3: CSVEDSGWFTDTQYF. The CDR3 nucleotides are TGCAGCGTTGAAGATAGCGGGTGGTTCACAGATACGCAGTATTTT.

A note on this clone: A read error may account for a junction end that differs from germline. The chain employs TRBV18 and TRBJ1-2; D gene uncertain. The CDR3 consists of 13 residues. Germline V CDR1 and CDR2: KGHSH, LQKENI. The CDR3 DNA follows: TGTGCCAGCTCACCCGGGGAGGCTGAAGCCTTACCGTTC. Residues: CASSPGEAEALPF.

The rearrangement links TRBV23-1 to TRBJ2-5; 9 nucleotides line up with TRBD2. TRBV23-1 is designated an ORF whose function remains uncertain. V lost 0 bases, J lost 4 bases, and 12 bases stayed unmatched. This CDR3 spans 18 amino acids. The CDR3 nucleotides are TGCGCCAGCAGTCAATCGTCTTCGGCGGGAGGGCCGGTAGAGACCCAGTACTTC. This encodes CASSQSSSAGGPVETQYF.

The chain uses TRBV6-6 and TRBJ1-1, with D perhaps TRBD1 (6 bases). V lost 8 bases and J lost 2, with 12 bases in between. The CDR3 is 13 residues long. Germline CDR1 is MNHNY and CDR2 is SVGAGI (reference sequence). CDR3 nucleotide sequence: TGTGCCAGCCTTATGACAGGAAACACTGAAGCTTTCTTT. This gives the protein CASLMTGNTEAFF.

The chain has TRBV5-1 and TRBJ2-7, with a tentative D call TRBD2 (6 bases). CDR1 is SGHRS and CDR2 is YFSETQ in the germline V gene. The germline V and J ends were trimmed by 4 bases and 6 bases, with 17 bases remaining between them. This CDR3 has 14 residues. The CDR3 DNA reads TGCGCCAGCAGCAGCACCGGGACTGCCTTCGAGCAGTACTTC. Protein sequence: CASSSTGTAFEQYF.

This rearrangement joins TRBV18 to TRBJ1-1; D possibly corresponds to TRBD1 (5 bases). CDR3 length: 13 residues. CDR1 KGHSH and CDR2 LQKENI come from the germline V gene. Trimming removed 1 base from V and 6 bases from J, with 9 bases in between. Here the CDR3 DNA reads TGTGCCAGCTCACCACAAAGACAGCCTGAAGCTTTCTTT. This encodes CASSPQRQPEAFF.

This clone was seen more than once but under ten times. V usage is TRBV5-1 and J usage is TRBJ2-7, with a tentative D call TRBD2 (6 bases). Trimming removed 4 bases at V and 7 bases at J, with 12 bases between. From germline, CDR1 is SGHRS and CDR2 YFSETQ. The CDR3 has 12 residues. For the CDR3, the DNA is TGCGCCAGCAGCGGCGGGGCGGGAGAGCAGTACTTC. Its translation: CASSGGAGEQYF. The full variable domain, rest sourced from reference TRBV5-1 and TRBJ2-7, is KAGVTQTPRYLIKTRGQQVTLSCSPISGHRSVSWYQQTPGQGLQFLFEYFSETQRNKGNFPGRFSGRQFSNSRSEMNVSTLELGDSALYLCASSGGAGEQYFGPGTRLTVT.

By share, this clone ranks as medium-sized. The rearrangement uses TRBV2 and TRBJ2-1; TRBD2 matches at 11 bases. The V gene's germline CDR1 is SNHLY and CDR2 FYNNEI. V was clipped by 3 bases and J by 7 bases; unmatched bases: 5. The CDR3 sequence is 15 residues long. As DNA, the CDR3 is TGTGCCAGCAGTGACCCTCCTAGCGGGAGGAATGAGCAGTTCTTC. This gives the protein CASSDPPSGRNEQFF.

The chain employs TRBV25-1 and TRBJ1-1; D not certain. The V and J ends lost 6 bases and 0 bases respectively, with 17 bases between them. In germline, CDR1 is MGHDK, CDR2 SYGVNS. The CDR3 has 16 amino acids. The CDR3 region is CASRGGRGRLNTEAFF. CDR3 nucleotides: TGTGCCAGCAGGGGTGGTCGGGGAAGGCTGAACACTGAAGCTTTCTTT.

The CDR3 here is CASSLPPGGLRSTEAFF. The CDR3 DNA reads as TGTGCCAGCAGCCTCCCCCCGGGAGGGCTTAGGTCCACTGAAGCTTTCTTT. The V call is TRBV11-2, the J call TRBJ1-1; D not certain. Germline CDR1 and CDR2: SGHAT and FQNNGV. This CDR3 region has 17 residues. V lost 5 bases to trimming and J lost 4 bases, with 23 bases between them.

This chain joins TRBV27 and TRBJ1-1; 10 nucleotides match TRBD1. The germline gives CDR1 MNHEY, CDR2 SMNVEV (reference sequence). V trimming: 5 bases; J trimming: 2 bases; junction bases outside the gene matches: 5. CDR3 length: 15 amino acids. This CDR3 reads CASSTGQGGNTEAFF. CDR3 DNA sequence: TGTGCCAGCAGTACCGGACAGGGGGGTAACACTGAAGCTTTCTTT.

The rearrangement links TRBV4-3 to TRBJ1-1; 9 positions agree with TRBD1. The CDR3 totals 16 residues. Germline CDR1 LGHNA, CDR2 YSLEER. The ends lost 0 bases at V and 3 bases at J; junction bases unmatched: 5. CDR3 region: CASSQDRGTGHTEAFF. CDR3 DNA: TGCGCCAGCAGCCAAGATCGGGGGACAGGGCACACTGAAGCTTTCTTT.

The gene calls are TRBV9 and TRBJ2-7; D might be TRBD1 (6 bases). This CDR3 has 14 residues. Germline CDR1 reads SGDLS; CDR2 reads YYNGEE. The V gene lost 4 bases and the J gene lost 5 bases, with 16 bases spanning the gap. The CDR3 region is CASSQDSPPDEQYF. The CDR3 bases are TGTGCCAGCAGCCAGGACAGTCCCCCTGACGAGCAGTACTTC.

The chain employs TRBV7-9 and TRBJ2-1, with 15 bases identical to TRBD2. The CDR3 is 16 residues long. Trimming at V came to 5 bases and at J to 10 bases, leaving 9 bases not matched to a gene. Germline CDR1 is SEHNR and CDR2 is FQNEAQ (reference sequence). In DNA form, the CDR3 reads TGTGCCAGCAGCCCCCGGACTAGCGGGAGGGCATGGGAGCAGTTCTTC. Translation gives CASSPRTSGRAWEQFF.